One and the same sample provided the 23 T cell receptor beta chains below, sequenced in a study of blood T cell repertoires in COVID-19. Method: immunoSEQ multiplex PCR; TCRdb's copy keeps in-frame clones and lacks some. The sample holds 95,000 to 150,000 clones; 82% are singletons and the top ten take around 4.5%. The sequencing sample was made of peripheral blood. The receptors shown here come from a woman in her 70s with acute or convalescent COVID-19.

The chain is built from TRBV27 and TRBJ2-5; 8 positions agree with TRBD1. After removal of 8 bases from V and 1 base from J, the junction contained 12 bases not matched to a gene. CDR3 size: 16 residues. Germline V gene lookup returns CDR1 MNHEY and CDR2 SMNVEV (reference sequence). CDR3 DNA: TGTGCCAGCCGAACCGCCGGGACAGGAGGCCAAGAGACCCAGTACTTC. Translation: CASRTAGTGGQETQYF.

The CDR3 DNA follows: TGTGCCAGCTCACCACCGTTGACAGGCGAATTAGATGGCTACACCTTC. Translating it yields CASSPPLTGELDGYTF. The chain employs TRBV18 and TRBJ1-2, with D perhaps matching TRBD1 (6 bases). Germline V gives CDR1 KGHSH, CDR2 LQKENI. This CDR3 is 16 amino acids long. With 0 bases removed from V and 6 bases from J, the gap between germline ends came to 17 bases.

The rearrangement links TRBV2 to TRBJ1-2; the D gene is possibly TRBD1 (6 bases). This CDR3 has 13 amino acids. Germline V lookup: CDR1 SNHLY, CDR2 FYNNEI. Deletions cut 5 bases from V and 8 bases from J, with 15 bases between. The CDR3 loop is CASSSDRQGGYTF. The CDR3 DNA is TGTGCCAGCAGTTCAGACAGGCAGGGGGGCTACACCTTC.

This clone was seen just once. The chain couples TRBV5-1 to TRBJ2-5; possibly TRBD2 for D (5 bases). V was shortened by 1 base and J by 1 base, with 8 bases between the two germline ends. CDR3 length: 14 residues. Germline CDR1 and CDR2: SGHRS and YFSETQ. The CDR3 DNA reads TGCGCCAGCAGCTTGAATGCGGGCCAAGAGACCCAGTACTTC. It translates to CASSLNAGQETQYF.

J is TRBJ1-5 and V is TRBV21-1; the DNA was not compared with TRBD1, the D call given in the table. TRBV21-1 is noted as a pseudogene. The CDR3 loop spans 15 amino acids. The DNA of the CDR3 is TGTGCCAGCAGCATCCACAGGGGTAACTATCAGCCCCAGCATTTT. Its protein is CASSIHRGNYQPQHF.

The rearrangement links TRBV5-5 to TRBJ1-2, with D perhaps TRBD1 (6 bases). The CDR3 consists of 13 residues. Trimming removed 4 bases from V and 3 bases from J, with 10 bases in between. The germline gives CDR1 SGHKS, CDR2 YYEKEE (reference sequence). The CDR3 is CASSIHRDYGYTF. The CDR3 DNA reads TGTGCCAGCAGCATCCACAGGGACTATGGCTACACCTTC.

A single count supports this clone. This CDR3 reads CASSQDKGGETQYF. The CDR3, as DNA: TGTGCCAGCAGCCAAGATAAGGGCGGGGAGACCCAGTACTTC. The V gene is TRBV4-2, the J gene TRBJ2-5; maybe TRBD2 (5 bases). Germline V gene lookup returns CDR1 LGHNA and CDR2 YNFKEQ. Trimming left V 0 bases short and J 5 bases short, with 10 bases between. This CDR3 has 14 residues.

This clone was seen a few times. This chain's CDR3 is CASSFFQGNTEAFF. Written as DNA, the CDR3 is TGTGCCAGCAGTTTTTTTCAGGGGAACACTGAAGCTTTCTTT. The chain couples TRBV27 to TRBJ1-1; TRBD1 is a possible D gene (5 bases). Germline-derived CDR1 and CDR2 are MNHEY and SMNVEV (reference sequence). V dropped 3 bases and J dropped 1 base, with 9 bases sitting between them. The CDR3 is 14 amino acids.

This clone was counted a few times. The same CDR3 can be traced to other DNA sequences in this sample. The chain's CDR3 is CASSPRTGVNTEAFF. CDR3 nucleotide sequence: TGTGCCAGCAGCCCGCGGACAGGAGTGAACACTGAAGCTTTCTTT. V and J are TRBV7-9 and TRBJ1-1; 7 positions match TRBD1. From germline, CDR1 is SEHNR and CDR2 FQNEAQ (reference sequence). This CDR3 spans 15 amino acids. V lost 5 bases and J lost 0; bases outside the gene matches: 6. Based on the CDR3 plus reference TRBV7-9 and TRBJ1-1, the full variable domain is DTGVSQNPRHKITKRGQNVTFRCDPISEHNRLYWYRQTLGQGPEFLTYFQNEAQLEKSRLLSDRFSAERPKGSFSTLEIQRTEQGDSAMYLCASSPRTGVNTEAFFGQGTRLTVV.

The chain recombines TRBV12-3 or TRBV12-4 with TRBJ1-2; maybe TRBD1 (6 bases). This CDR3 has 13 amino acids. V was pared by 6 bases and J by 7 bases, with 15 bases between. This CDR3 reads CASRPSGAPGYTF. The CDR3 region has the DNA TGTGCCAGCAGGCCCTCAGGGGCTCCTGGCTACACCTTC.

The chain links TRBV7-2 to TRBJ1-1, with D maybe TRBD1 (6 bases). The germline gives CDR1 SGHTA, CDR2 FQGNSA. V gave up 1 base and J gave up 10 bases, with 16 bases separating them. CDR3 size: 14 residues. Here the CDR3 reads CASSLGPGGLGAFF. The CDR3 region has the DNA TGTGCCAGCAGCTTAGGGCCGGGGGGGCTTGGAGCTTTCTTT.

The V gene is TRBV20-1, the J gene TRBJ2-5; maybe TRBD2 (6 bases). CDR3 length equals 13 residues. The V gene lost 3 bases and the J gene lost 4 bases, with 12 bases spanning the gap. Germline V gene data show CDR1 as DFQATT and CDR2 as SNEGSKA (reference sequence). The CDR3 DNA reads TGCAGTGCTAGTGGTCTAGCGAGAGAGACCCAGTACTTC. It yields the protein CSASGLARETQYF.

This clone was seen just once. V gene TRBV27 combines with J gene TRBJ1-2; D remains ambiguous. The length of the CDR3 is 18 residues. The germline V gene has CDR1 MNHEY and CDR2 SMNVEV (reference sequence). Trimming shortened V by 6 bases and J by 4 bases, and 27 bases separated the two germline ends. The CDR3 region is CASSPLAPRSPDSYGYTF. In DNA form, the CDR3 reads TGTGCCAGCAGCCCCTTGGCCCCCCGTTCCCCTGATTCCTATGGCTACACCTTC.

CDR3 sequence: CASSPGQGNWGYTF. The CDR3 region has the DNA TGTGCCAGCAGCCCGGGACAGGGTAATTGGGGCTACACCTTC. The chain has TRBV3-1 (or the pseudogene TRBV3-2) and TRBJ1-2; TRBD1 agrees at 9 bases. The CDR3 runs 14 residues. Germline trimming cut 4 bases from V and 8 bases from J; bases unmatched to any gene: 8. Germline V gene data show CDR1 as LGHDT and CDR2 as YNNKEL (reference sequence).

V and J are TRBV12-3 or TRBV12-4 and TRBJ1-2, with TRBD1 as a possible D gene (5 bases). V was pared by 5 bases and J by 8 bases, with 15 bases between. CDR3 size: 13 residues. As DNA, the CDR3 is TGTGCCAGCAGTCCCGACAGCGTAGGAGGCTACACCTTC. Translation gives CASSPDSVGGYTF.

The CDR3 region is CASSTRAGELFF. CDR3 nucleotide sequence: TGTGCCAGCAGTACCCGTGCGGGGGAGCTGTTTTTT. V is TRBV7-9 and J is TRBJ2-2; no clear D. The CDR3 is 12 residues long. Germline CDR1 reads SEHNR; CDR2 reads FQNEAQ (reference sequence). Trimming cost V 6 bases and J 8 bases, with 10 bases left between them.

The chain has TRBV9 and TRBJ2-3, with a possible D match to TRBD1 (6 bases). Trimming removed 2 bases from V and 6 bases from J, with 19 bases in between. This CDR3 has 16 residues. Germline-derived CDR1 and CDR2 are SGDLS and YYNGEE. The DNA for the CDR3 is TGTGCCAGCAGCGTCCAGTTGGGACAAAGCGGTGATACGCAGTATTTT. This sequence encodes CASSVQLGQSGDTQYF.

The V and J genes are TRBV7-2 and TRBJ1-2; 10 nucleotides line up with TRBD1. The length of the CDR3 is 17 residues. With 5 bases clipped from V and 4 bases from J, the junction kept 13 bases outside the gene matches. From germline, CDR1 is SGHTA and CDR2 FQGNSA. The CDR3 loop is CASSPSRRTGGVYGYTF. Here the CDR3 DNA reads TGTGCCAGCAGCCCTAGCCGCAGGACAGGGGGGGTCTATGGCTACACCTTC.

V gene TRBV7-2 combines with J gene TRBJ1-4; D is unclear. V was clipped by 1 base and J by 3 bases, with 9 bases between them. CDR1 and CDR2 (germline): SGHTA, FQGNSA. The CDR3 is 15 residues long. CDR3 residues: CASSLGPLANEKLFF. The CDR3 DNA is TGTGCCAGCAGCTTAGGGCCCCTCGCTAATGAAAAACTGTTTTTT. Based on the CDR3 plus reference TRBV7-2 and TRBJ1-4, the full variable domain is GAGVSQSPSNKVTEKGKDVELRCDPISGHTALYWYRQSLGQGLEFLIYFQGNSAPDKSGLPSDRFSAERTGGSVSTLTIQRTQQEDSAVYLCASSLGPLANEKLFFGSGTQLSVL.

The chain combines TRBV4-2 with TRBJ2-5; TRBD2 agrees at 8 bases. J lost 3 bases, V lost 1 base, and 7 bases had no gene match. Germline assignment: CDR1 LGHNA and CDR2 YNFKEQ. There are 16 residues in the CDR3. This CDR3 reads CASSQVWGSGEETQYF. CDR3 coding DNA: TGTGCCAGCAGCCAAGTTTGGGGTAGCGGGGAAGAGACCCAGTACTTC.

This clone was seen repeatedly, ten times or more. The chain carries TRBV2 and TRBJ1-4; 9 positions agree with TRBD1. The V segment lost 8 bases and the J segment 8 bases; nucleotides outside the gene matches: 9. This CDR3 has 14 residues. Per the germline V gene, CDR1 is SNHLY and CDR2 is FYNNEI. This chain's CDR3 is CASETGQGGEKLFF. In DNA form, the CDR3 reads TGTGCCAGCGAGACGGGACAGGGAGGGGAAAAACTGTTTTTT.

The chain uses TRBV21-1 and TRBJ1-2. TRBV21-1 is reported as a pseudogene. The length of the CDR3 is 16 residues. The CDR3 reads CASSKAPGCSNYGYTF. The CDR3 DNA sequence: TGTGCCAGCAGCAAAGCCCCGGGATGCTCTAACTATGGCTACACCTTC.

The rearrangement links TRBV5-3 to TRBJ1-1; 10 bases match TRBD1. TRBV5-3 is noted as an ORF with a role that remains uncertain. CDR3 length: 16 residues. V shed 4 bases, J shed 1 base, and the junction held 7 bases outside the gene matches. The CDR3 here is CARSAGQGEGNTEAFF. The DNA of the CDR3 is TGTGCCAGAAGCGCCGGACAGGGGGAGGGGAACACTGAAGCTTTCTTT.